What follows describes a single TCR beta chain. Its cognate antigen has yet to be identified. Qualities for individual bases were not recorded, and no much larger clone is one base off. This sample stems from a study of human T cells and chemical hapten exposure (dated by TCRdb to 2020 to 2022). Study-wide context: For sensitization, 2% DPC in acetone was applied to a roughly 2 cm by roughly 2 cm area of upper inner arm skin. Twenty-nine alopecia patients provided blood for TCR sequencing at one to four time points (pre-sensitization, 2, 6 and 24 weeks). Throughout the study period of 20 to 30 weeks, patients also received therapeutic DPC doses to the scalp every week. Libraries were pooled for sequencing, and per-sample TCR yields varied mainly because of small differences in library volumes within the pool. Most of the patients in the cohort were female, and the cohort covered alopecia areata with under or over 50% scalp involvement, alopecia totalis and alopecia universalis. The study tracked peripheral blood TCR repertoire changes in vivo during primary and secondary sensitization to the hapten diphenylcyclopropenone (DPC) in alopecia patients. Patch testing was performed on the upper back with Finn chambers containing 0.01% DPC, and the patch tests were scored after 6 days according to International Contact Dermatitis Research Group standards. Blood samples were taken from patients before sensitization (week 0) and then at 2, 6 and about 24 weeks after DPC sensitization. The paper's findings and limits, for the study overall: Compared with pre-sensitization or healthy control sets, expanded TCRs formed significantly more large CDR3 similarity clusters, which is consistent with antigen-driven responses. Repeated subsampling changed both the strength of the expansion versus patch-test correlation and the threshold at which that correlation became significant. Alopecia, a presumed autoimmune disease, was present in all patients, so the immune response of the patients might differ from that of healthy individuals. Patch test score was positively correlated with the number of PT1 expanded TCRs, with significance at thresholds 8, 16 and 32 but not at 4. DPC sensitization did not change how many TCRs were above 1 in 1000 frequency, and no evidence was found of alterations in global repertoire structure.

Sample time point, as interpreted from the label and publication: pre-sensitization, week 0. Per the publication, the treatment or condition label means: therapeutic diphenylcyclopropenone sensitization with weekly scalp DPC. At every patch-test visit, the blood draw took place before the patch test was put on. Eligible patients were aged 18 to 70, diagnosed with alopecia, deemed suitable for DPC therapy, and excluded if pregnant. Total RNA was isolated from unfractionated whole blood collected in Tempus Blood RNA tubes. From the cysteine through the phenylalanine, the CDR3 covers 14 amino acids. The CDR3 DNA has 42 bases and is translated from base 1. For this chain, trimming is 6 bases at the V end and 2 bases at the J end, and the number of junction bases without a gene match is 6. In the germline V gene, CDR1 corresponds to MDHEN and CDR2 to SYDVKM. Library construction relied on RACE. The run used a NextSeq 500. Library preparation attached unique molecular identifiers to individual cDNA molecules for quantitative, reproducible TCR counting. Both TCR alpha and TCR beta chains were sequenced from each blood RNA sample. The study's own analysis went as follows. The median number of TCRs per sample was around 96,000, ranging from roughly 20,000 to 700,000. The Decombinator software suite was used to annotate V, J and CDR3 in the TCR reads. To make PS versus PT1 abundance plots, every sample was subsampled to the same number of TCRs (28,000). Expanded TCRs were defined as absent before sensitization and observed at least eight times at the 2-week time point. TCRdb reprocessing: public reads trimmed at Q25 with fastp, clones called with MiXCR, in-frame beta chains kept. All rows with the same CDR3 protein become a single entry with the most common DNA and genes. V and J calls and clone size were set by TCRdb, not the authors. Counted in this sample were around 380,000 distinct CDR3 sequences; about 5% of them appeared once. The ten largest account for about 8.2% of the sample.

The rearranged segments are TRBV28 and TRBJ2-7; 8 bases in the middle match TRBD1. Sample: whole blood, taken in connection with sensitization to the hapten diphenylcyclopropenone (DPC). The sequence was obtained from a woman aged 18-29 years with alopecia areata. Some clones in this sample may be carry-over from other donors' samples. The nucleotide sequence reads as follows: TGTGCCAGCAGAGGGACAGGTGAAACCTACGAGCAGTACTTC. The translation is CASRGTGETYEQYF.